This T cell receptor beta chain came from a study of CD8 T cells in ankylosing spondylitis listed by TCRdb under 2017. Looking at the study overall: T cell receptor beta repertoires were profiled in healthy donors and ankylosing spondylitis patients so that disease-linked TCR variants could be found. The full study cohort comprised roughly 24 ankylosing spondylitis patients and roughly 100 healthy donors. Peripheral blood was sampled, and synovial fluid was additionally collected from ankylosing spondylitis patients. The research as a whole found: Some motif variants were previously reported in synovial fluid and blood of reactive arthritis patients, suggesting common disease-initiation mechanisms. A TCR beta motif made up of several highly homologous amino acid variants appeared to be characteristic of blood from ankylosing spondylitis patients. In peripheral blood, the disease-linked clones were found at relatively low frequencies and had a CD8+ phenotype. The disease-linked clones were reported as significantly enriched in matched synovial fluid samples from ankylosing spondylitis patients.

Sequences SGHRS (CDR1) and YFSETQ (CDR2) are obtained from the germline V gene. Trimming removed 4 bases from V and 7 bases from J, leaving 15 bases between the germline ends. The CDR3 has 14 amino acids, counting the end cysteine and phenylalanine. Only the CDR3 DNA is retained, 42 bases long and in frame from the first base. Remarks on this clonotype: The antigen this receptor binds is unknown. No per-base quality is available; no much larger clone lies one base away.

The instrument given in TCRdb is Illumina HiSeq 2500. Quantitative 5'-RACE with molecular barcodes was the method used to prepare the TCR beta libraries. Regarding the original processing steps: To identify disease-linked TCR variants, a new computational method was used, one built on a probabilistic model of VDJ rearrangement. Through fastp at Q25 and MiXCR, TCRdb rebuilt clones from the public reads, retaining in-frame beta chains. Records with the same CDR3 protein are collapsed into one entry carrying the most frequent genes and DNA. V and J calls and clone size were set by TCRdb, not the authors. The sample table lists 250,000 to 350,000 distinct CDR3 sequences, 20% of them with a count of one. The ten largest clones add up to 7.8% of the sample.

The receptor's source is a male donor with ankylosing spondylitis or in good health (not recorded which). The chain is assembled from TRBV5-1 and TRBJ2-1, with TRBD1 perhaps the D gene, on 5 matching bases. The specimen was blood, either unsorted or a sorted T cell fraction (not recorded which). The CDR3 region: CASSPGPGRNEQFF. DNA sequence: TGCGCCAGCAGCCCAGGGCCAGGGCGGAATGAGCAGTTCTTC.